The entry that follows covers one T cell receptor beta chain sequence. Germline values: CDR1 LNHNV, CDR2 YYDKDF (reference sequence). V lost 1 base to trimming and J lost 6 bases; unmatched junction nucleotides: 23. This CDR3 comprises 21 residues. The PCR ran on 60 Vbeta and 13 Jbeta primers. The data were produced by immunoSEQ multiplex PCR, yet TCRdb's version contains in-frame clones alone and is incomplete. The data hold about 160,000 clones, with around 88% observed a single time. The sample belongs to a study of cytomegalovirus exposure and HLA in healthy donors. The chain uses TRBV15 and TRBJ2-2; 7 nucleotides match TRBD2. The sample taken for sequencing was PBMCs. This TCR came from a woman younger than 45 in good health and CMV-seronegative. In DNA form, the CDR3 reads TGTGCCACCAGCAGAGTTCGTGGGAGGGGCTCACTCGCTAAGGGCCCCGGGGAGCTGTTTTTT. This encodes CATSRVRGRGSLAKGPGELFF.